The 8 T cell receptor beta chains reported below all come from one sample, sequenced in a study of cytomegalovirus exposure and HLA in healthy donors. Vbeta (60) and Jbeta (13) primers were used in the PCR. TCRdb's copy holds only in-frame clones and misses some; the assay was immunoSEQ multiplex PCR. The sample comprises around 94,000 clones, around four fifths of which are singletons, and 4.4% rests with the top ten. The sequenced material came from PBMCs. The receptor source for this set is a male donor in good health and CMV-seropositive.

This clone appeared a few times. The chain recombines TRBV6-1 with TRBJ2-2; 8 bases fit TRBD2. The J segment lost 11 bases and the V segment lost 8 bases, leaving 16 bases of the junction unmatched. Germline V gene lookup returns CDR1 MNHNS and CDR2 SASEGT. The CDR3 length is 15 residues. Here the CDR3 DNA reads TGTGCCAGCGGCGATAGCGGGACGTTCCGGAGAGAGCTGTTTTTT. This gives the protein CASGDSGTFRRELFF.

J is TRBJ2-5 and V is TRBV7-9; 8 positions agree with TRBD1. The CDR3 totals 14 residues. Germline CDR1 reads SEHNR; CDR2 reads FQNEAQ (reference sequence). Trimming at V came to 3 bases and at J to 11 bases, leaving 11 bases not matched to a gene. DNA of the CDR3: TGTGCCAGCAGCTTGGGACAGGCTGCCTGGGAGCAGTACTTC. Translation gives CASSLGQAAWEQYF.

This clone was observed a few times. The CDR3 sequence is CASRRDRRTNEQFF. CDR3 bases: TGTGCCAGCAGGCGGGACCGACGGACTAATGAGCAGTTCTTC. This chain links TRBV7-2 with TRBJ2-1; weak D call: TRBD2 (6 bases). This CDR3 contains 14 residues. Germline V lookup: CDR1 SGHTA, CDR2 FQGNSA. V was shortened by 6 bases and J by 7 bases, with 16 bases between the two germline ends.

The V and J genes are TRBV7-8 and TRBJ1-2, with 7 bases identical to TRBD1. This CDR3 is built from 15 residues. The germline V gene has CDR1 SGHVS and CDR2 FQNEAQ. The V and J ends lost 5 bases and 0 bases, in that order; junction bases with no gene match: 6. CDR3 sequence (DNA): TGTGCCAGCAGCGTAGACAGGGCTCCTAACTATGGCTACACCTTC. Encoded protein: CASSVDRAPNYGYTF.

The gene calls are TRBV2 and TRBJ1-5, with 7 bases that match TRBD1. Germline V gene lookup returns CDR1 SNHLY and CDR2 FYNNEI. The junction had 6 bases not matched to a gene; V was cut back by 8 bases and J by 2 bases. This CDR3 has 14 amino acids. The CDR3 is CASRQGMGNQPQHF. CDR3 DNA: TGTGCCAGCCGACAGGGAATGGGCAATCAGCCCCAGCATTTT.

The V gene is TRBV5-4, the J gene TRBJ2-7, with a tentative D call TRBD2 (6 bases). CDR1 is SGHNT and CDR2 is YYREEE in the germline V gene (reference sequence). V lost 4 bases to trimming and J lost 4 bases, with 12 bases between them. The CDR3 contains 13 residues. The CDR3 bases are TGTGCCAGCAGCCTCCGACTAGGATACGAGCAGTACTTC. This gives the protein CASSLRLGYEQYF.

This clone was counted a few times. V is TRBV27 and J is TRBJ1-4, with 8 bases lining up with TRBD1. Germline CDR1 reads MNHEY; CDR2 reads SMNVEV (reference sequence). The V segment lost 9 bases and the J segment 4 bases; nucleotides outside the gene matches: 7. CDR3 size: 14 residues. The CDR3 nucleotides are TGTGCCAGTTCCCGGGACAGGTTTAATGAAAAACTGTTTTTT. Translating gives CASSRDRFNEKLFF.

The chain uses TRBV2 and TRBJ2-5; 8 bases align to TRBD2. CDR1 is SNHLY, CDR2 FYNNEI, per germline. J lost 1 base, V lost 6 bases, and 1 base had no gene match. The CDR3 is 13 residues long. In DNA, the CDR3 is TGTGCCAGCAGCCGGGGGGGCCAAGAGACCCAGTACTTC. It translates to CASSRGGQETQYF. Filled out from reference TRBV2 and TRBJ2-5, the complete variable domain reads EPEVTQTPSHQVTQMGQEVILRCVPISNHLYFYWYRQILGQKVEFLVSFYNNEISEKSEIFDDQFSVERPDGSNFTLKIRSTKLEDSAMYFCASSRGGQETQYFGPGTRLLVL.